The rows below give T cell receptor beta chains drawn from one sample of a study of blood T cell repertoires in COVID-19. Libraries were prepared by immunoSEQ multiplex PCR; TCRdb keeps only in-frame clonotypes and omits some of them. This table has 200,000 to 250,000 clones, about 81% appearing once. Input material: peripheral blood. Receptors originate from a woman of 80 years or more with COVID-19, enrolled during active disease. The CDR3 runs from the conserved cysteine through the conserved F or W. D genes are given only for firm matches. Size is stated for part of the rows, as once, few or many counts, or as a class when the clone is expanded.

D gene: .; J gene: TRBJ2-3; V gene: TRBV10-3; clone size: .; CDR3 DNA: TGTGCCATCAAACAGGGAACAGGAGGCACAGATACGCAGTATTTT; CDR3 protein: CAIKQGTGGTDTQYF
D gene: TRBD1; J gene: TRBJ1-1; V gene: TRBV28; clone size: .; CDR3 DNA: TGTGTCTCCCTGACAGGGGGGAAGCCTGAAGCTTTCTTT; CDR3 protein: CVSLTGGKPEAFF
D gene: .; J gene: TRBJ1-5; V gene: TRBV7-2; clone size: .; CDR3 DNA: TGTGCCAGCAGCTTAGGAGGTCAGCCCCAGCATTTT; CDR3 protein: CASSLGGQPQHF
D gene: .; J gene: TRBJ1-1; V gene: TRBV4-1; clone size: .; CDR3 DNA: TGCGCCAGCAGCCAAGAAAGTGGGTGGAGTACTGAAGCTTTCTTT; CDR3 protein: CASSQESGWSTEAFF
D gene: .; J gene: TRBJ1-3; V gene: TRBV30; clone size: .; CDR3 DNA: TGTGCCTGGAGTGTCGGCCAGGGGCTTAGAAACACCATATATTTT; CDR3 protein: CAWSVGQGLRNTIYF
D gene: TRBD2; J gene: TRBJ2-3; V gene: TRBV4-2; clone size: many; CDR3 DNA: TGTGCCAGCAGCCAAGGACTAGCGGGGAGTGCTAGCACAGATACGCAGTATTTT; CDR3 protein: CASSQGLAGSASTDTQYF
D gene: .; J gene: TRBJ1-1; V gene: TRBV5-1; clone size: .; CDR3 DNA: TGCGCCAGCAGCTTGGTAGTGGGGGGGTCTACTGAAGCTTTCTTT; CDR3 protein: CASSLVVGGSTEAFF
D gene: TRBD1; J gene: TRBJ2-5; V gene: TRBV3-1/TRBV3-2; clone size: .; CDR3 DNA: TGTGCCAGCAGCAGCCGGGACAGGGCCCTCGGGGAGACCCAGTACTTC; CDR3 protein: CASSSRDRALGETQYF
D gene: TRBD1; J gene: TRBJ1-5; V gene: TRBV12-3/TRBV12-4; clone size: once; CDR3 DNA: TGTGCCAGCACCCAGGGGGGCCAGCCCCAGCATTTT; CDR3 protein: CASTQGGQPQHF
D gene: .; J gene: TRBJ2-2; V gene: TRBV5-5; clone size: .; CDR3 DNA: TGTGCCAGCAGCTTTTCAGGGAACACCGGGGAGCTGTTTTTT; CDR3 protein: CASSFSGNTGELFF
D gene: TRBD2; J gene: TRBJ2-5; V gene: TRBV7-2; clone size: .; CDR3 DNA: TGTGCCAGCAGCTTAGGGTTTCTAGCGGGCAAGACGGAGACCCAGTACTTC; CDR3 protein: CASSLGFLAGKTETQYF
D gene: .; J gene: TRBJ1-1; V gene: TRBV11-2; clone size: few; CDR3 DNA: TGTGCCAGCAGCTTAGAAGGGGGTTCCACTGAAGCTTTCTTT; CDR3 protein: CASSLEGGSTEAFF
D gene: .; J gene: TRBJ1-2; V gene: TRBV5-6; clone size: once; CDR3 DNA: TGTGCCAGCAGCTTGAACAGGTTGGGATATGGCTACACCTTC; CDR3 protein: CASSLNRLGYGYTF
D gene: TRBD1; J gene: TRBJ1-3; V gene: TRBV6-6; clone size: .; CDR3 DNA: TGTGCCAGCAGCCATAGCCTCCCGGGACAGGGGGCCACGAGAGGAAACACCATATATTTT; CDR3 protein: CASSHSLPGQGATRGNTIYF
D gene: TRBD1; J gene: TRBJ1-1; V gene: TRBV2; clone size: .; CDR3 DNA: TGTGCCAGCACGGAGGGGACAGGGGTCCACACTGAAGCTTTCTTT; CDR3 protein: CASTEGTGVHTEAFF
D gene: .; J gene: TRBJ2-1; V gene: TRBV18; clone size: .; CDR3 DNA: TGTGCCAGCTCACCACAGGTGGGAGTTAACTCCCAGTTCTTC; CDR3 protein: CASSPQVGVNSQFF
D gene: TRBD1; J gene: TRBJ2-6; V gene: TRBV6-5; clone size: few; CDR3 DNA: TGTGCCAGCAGTTACGGTGACAGGGCTGGGGCCAACGTCCTGACTTTC; CDR3 protein: CASSYGDRAGANVLTF
D gene: .; J gene: TRBJ2-3; V gene: TRBV9; clone size: .; CDR3 DNA: TGTGCCAGCAGCGAAGACACTTCGTTCTACTCCACAGATACGCAGTATTTT; CDR3 protein: CASSEDTSFYSTDTQYF